Included here is one T cell receptor beta chain sequence, with context. This CDR3 has 15 amino acids. The germline CDR1 and CDR2 sequences are MGHRA and YSYEKL. The V and J ends lost 1 base and 5 bases respectively, with 12 bases between them. The sample comes from a study of cytomegalovirus exposure and HLA in healthy donors. TCRdb's copy holds only in-frame clones and misses some; the assay was immunoSEQ multiplex PCR. The table lists 130,000 to 150,000 clones, about 91% of them singletons. This chain joins TRBV4-1 and TRBJ2-1; unclear D gene. Sequencing was performed on PBMCs. This TCR was recovered from a man in his late teens or twenties in good health and CMV-seropositive. The CDR3 reads CASSQVIVFDNEQFF. Written as DNA, the CDR3 is TGCGCCAGCAGCCAAGTGATAGTATTCGACAATGAGCAGTTCTTC.